The 30 T cell receptor beta chains in this list originate from one sample, sequenced in a study of CD8 T cells in Susac syndrome. The authors reverse transcribed about 0.45 to 1 ug RNA with random hexamers. One entry per CDR3 protein results from TCRdb running MiXCR on the immunoSEQ multiplex PCR reads. The sample shows about 85,000 distinct CDR3 sequences, around 94% of them seen only once. The source material was CD8+ T cells from PBMCs. Every receptor here comes from a human donor in good health.

The chain combines TRBV25-1 with TRBJ2-1, with 8 nucleotides matching TRBD1. The CDR3 has 15 amino acids. V shed 7 bases, J shed 0 bases, and the junction held 5 bases outside the gene matches. Germline CDR1 reads MGHDK; CDR2 reads SYGVNS. The CDR3 DNA follows: TGTGCCAGCACGGGAACAGGGGGCTCCTACAATGAGCAGTTCTTC. Translating it yields CASTGTGGSYNEQFF.

This clonotype is a singleton in its sample. The chain has TRBV4-1 and TRBJ2-1; D remains unclear. Germline V CDR1 and CDR2: MGHRA, YSYEKL. The CDR3 length is 13 residues. Trimming removed 0 bases at V and 7 bases at J, with 7 bases between. CDR3: CASSQDSDNEQFF. CDR3 sequence (DNA): TGCGCCAGCAGCCAAGATTCTGATAATGAGCAGTTCTTC.

This clonotype was seen a handful of times. This chain uses TRBV7-2 with TRBJ1-2, with D possibly being TRBD1 (5 bases). Germline CDR1 is SGHTA and CDR2 is FQGNSA. Trimming removed 5 bases from V and 2 bases from J, with 18 bases in between. The length of the CDR3 is 16 residues. In DNA, the CDR3 is TGTGCCAGCAGCCTCGACCGGACACGGACCAACTATGGCTACACCTTC. Translated, it gives CASSLDRTRTNYGYTF. Using reference TRBV7-2 and TRBJ1-2 for the parts outside the CDR3, the full variable domain is GAGVSQSPSNKVTEKGKDVELRCDPISGHTALYWYRQSLGQGLEFLIYFQGNSAPDKSGLPSDRFSAERTGGSVSTLTIQRTQQEDSAVYLCASSLDRTRTNYGYTFGSGTRLTVV.

The chain has TRBV4-3 and TRBJ2-1; TRBD2 aligns across 11 bases. Germline lookup yields CDR1 LGHNA and CDR2 YSLEER. There are 14 residues in the CDR3. V lost 6 bases and J lost 7; bases outside the gene matches: 5. The CDR3 loop reads CASSPGTSGNEQFF. For the CDR3, the DNA is TGCGCCAGCAGTCCCGGGACTAGCGGTAATGAGCAGTTCTTC.

The chain is built from TRBV13 and TRBJ2-1; 14 nucleotides line up with TRBD2. Germline V gene sequence: CDR1 PRHDT, CDR2 FYEKMQ (reference sequence). V lost 4 bases to trimming and J lost 2 bases; unmatched junction nucleotides: 10. The CDR3 has 19 amino acids. CDR3 sequence: CASSSPGLAGVMPYNEQFF. The CDR3 DNA reads TGTGCCAGCAGCTCCCCGGGACTAGCGGGAGTTATGCCCTACAATGAGCAGTTCTTC.

The chain combines TRBV29-1 with TRBJ2-7; TRBD1 or TRBD2 may be the D gene (5 bases each). The V end was cut by 5 bases, the J end by 6 bases, with 14 bases between. The CDR3 runs to 12 residues. Germline V lookup: CDR1 SQVTM, CDR2 ANQGSEA. The CDR3 here is CSVKWGWLEQYF. CDR3 nucleotides: TGCAGCGTTAAATGGGGGTGGCTCGAGCAGTACTTC.

The chain employs TRBV27 and TRBJ2-7; the D gene could be TRBD1 or TRBD2 (6 bases each). The V gene's germline CDR1 is MNHEY and CDR2 SMNVEV (reference sequence). The CDR3 covers 12 residues. The germline V and J ends were trimmed by 3 bases and 6 bases, with 9 bases remaining between them. The CDR3 reads CASSFRGREQYF. As DNA, the CDR3 is TGTGCCAGCAGTTTTCGGGGGCGCGAGCAGTACTTC.

V is TRBV20-1 and J is TRBJ1-2; 7 positions match TRBD1. The CDR3 extends over 14 amino acids. The V gene end was trimmed by 5 bases and the J gene end by 5 bases; junction bases not matched to a gene: 11. Per the germline V gene, CDR1 is DFQATT and CDR2 is SNEGSKA (reference sequence). The CDR3 DNA follows: TGCAGTGCTCGCCGTACGGACAGGTCGTATGGCTACACCTTC. Amino acid sequence: CSARRTDRSYGYTF.

J is TRBJ2-7 and V is TRBV5-6; tentative D call: TRBD2 (5 bases). The CDR3 totals 14 residues. Germline V gene sequence: CDR1 SGHDT, CDR2 YYEEEE. Trimming pared 1 base from V and 4 bases from J, leaving 12 bases between. Written as DNA, the CDR3 is TGTGCCAGCAGCTTGTCGGGGTCCGAGTACGAGCAGTACTTC. It yields the protein CASSLSGSEYEQYF.

The chain combines TRBV5-6 with TRBJ2-7; D might be TRBD2 (6 bases). V was trimmed by 0 bases and J by 5 bases, leaving 18 bases between them. Per germline, CDR1 SGHDT and CDR2 YYEEEE. The length of the CDR3 is 16 residues. This CDR3 reads CASSLGMGGTEDEQYF. The CDR3 DNA is TGTGCCAGCAGCTTGGGAATGGGCGGGACCGAGGACGAGCAGTACTTC.

This chain uses TRBV5-1 with TRBJ1-1, with 7 bases fitting TRBD1. The CDR3 has 17 amino acids. Germline CDR1 SGHRS, CDR2 YFSETQ. V was clipped by 3 bases and J by 0 bases; unmatched bases: 11. The CDR3 reads CASSSGFTGALNTEAFF. In nucleotides, the CDR3 is TGCGCCAGCAGCTCGGGTTTCACAGGGGCGCTGAACACTGAAGCTTTCTTT.

This clonotype was counted only a few times. The rearrangement links TRBV7-2 to TRBJ1-4; D is uncertain. The germline V and J ends were trimmed by 7 bases and 6 bases, with 15 bases remaining between them. CDR1 is SGHTA, CDR2 FQGNSA, per germline. The CDR3 loop spans 14 amino acids. CDR3 sequence: CASTNTSTDEKLFF. CDR3 coding DNA: TGTGCCAGCACCAATACAAGTACGGATGAAAAACTGTTTTTT.

This clonotype showed up just once. This chain uses TRBV9 with TRBJ2-1; either TRBD1 or TRBD2 may supply D (6 bases each). Germline lookup yields CDR1 SGDLS and CDR2 YYNGEE. There are 10 residues in the CDR3. V lost 7 bases and J lost 10, with 9 bases in between. CDR3 loop: CASGGLEQFF. In DNA, the CDR3 is TGTGCCAGCGGGGGGCTCGAGCAGTTCTTC.

The chain joins TRBV7-9 to TRBJ2-7, with 9 bases matching TRBD1. J gave up 4 bases and V 5 bases, and 15 bases lay outside the gene matches. Germline V gene sequence: CDR1 SEHNR, CDR2 FQNEAQ (reference sequence). This CDR3 has 17 amino acids. CDR3: CASSPTGGAYYRYEQYF. The CDR3 region has the DNA TGTGCCAGCAGCCCTACAGGGGGCGCATACTACCGGTACGAGCAGTACTTC.

This sequence joins TRBV6-5 and TRBJ1-2; no definite D call. V was pared by 0 bases and J by 6 bases, with 14 bases between. The CDR3 spans 15 residues. From germline, CDR1 is MNHEY and CDR2 SVGAGI. CDR3 amino acids: CASSYSPDPVDGYTF. Here the CDR3 DNA reads TGTGCCAGCAGTTACTCCCCCGACCCTGTCGATGGCTACACCTTC.

The chain joins TRBV29-1 to TRBJ2-5; tentative D call: TRBD2 (5 bases). CDR3 length: 13 residues. V dropped 0 bases and J dropped 9 bases, with 14 bases sitting between them. In germline, CDR1 is SQVTM, CDR2 ANQGSEA. As DNA, the CDR3 is TGCAGCGTTGAAGAGAGGACTTTGATTCCCCAGTACTTC. It yields the protein CSVEERTLIPQYF.

CDR3 nucleotides: TGTGCCAGCAGCGATCTCACTGCGGGGCCCCCTGAAGCTTTCTTT. Residues: CASSDLTAGPPEAFF. The chain couples TRBV7-9 to TRBJ1-1; a possible D gene is TRBD1 (5 bases). Looked up from germline, CDR1 is SEHNR and CDR2 is FQNEAQ (reference sequence). The CDR3 loop spans 15 amino acids. V dropped 5 bases and J dropped 6 bases, with 19 bases sitting between them.

The CDR3 nucleotides read TGTGCCAGCAGCCACAGGGGTTACGAGCAGTACGTC. This gives the protein CASSHRGYEQYV. The chain joins TRBV6-6 to TRBJ2-7, with 7 bases fitting TRBD1. This CDR3 has 12 amino acids. Germline-derived CDR1 and CDR2 are MNHNY and SVGAGI (reference sequence). V lost 6 bases and J lost 4; bases outside the gene matches: 3.

This clonotype was seen just once. Written as DNA, the CDR3 is TGCGCCAGCAGCCAAGAAATTGGAACGGGAGGGCCGTCGGGTGAGCAGTTCTTC. Its protein product is CASSQEIGTGGPSGEQFF. V and J are TRBV4-1 and TRBJ2-1; 8 nucleotides line up with TRBD2. The CDR3 is 18 residues long. After removal of 0 bases from V and 9 bases from J, the junction contained 16 bases not matched to a gene. CDR1 is MGHRA and CDR2 is YSYEKL in the germline V gene.

The V and J genes are TRBV28 and TRBJ2-1; TRBD2 might be the D (6 bases). This CDR3 is built from 13 residues. Trimming cost V 11 bases and J 4 bases, with 15 bases left between them. Germline V CDR1 and CDR2: MDHEN, SYDVKM. CDR3 nucleotides: TGTGCCGGGGGGTCTAGACTTTACAATGAGCAGTTCTTC. This sequence encodes CAGGSRLYNEQFF.

This rearrangement joins TRBV9 to TRBJ2-3; 10 positions agree with TRBD2. V lost 0 bases, J lost 3 bases, and 7 bases stayed unmatched. The CDR3 totals 17 residues. Germline CDR1 SGDLS, CDR2 YYNGEE. The CDR3 reads CASSVEERGGVTDTQYF. The DNA for the CDR3 is TGTGCCAGCAGCGTAGAGGAGCGGGGGGGCGTGACAGATACGCAGTATTTT. Filled out from reference TRBV9 and TRBJ2-3, the complete variable domain reads DSGVTQTPKHLITATGQRVTLRCSPRSGDLSVYWYQQSLDQGLQFLIQYYNGEERAKGNILERFSAQQFPDLHSELNLSSLELGDSALYFCASSVEERGGVTDTQYFGPGTRLTVL.

A remark on this clonotype: A read error may produce the germline difference seen at one junction end. The V gene is TRBV20-1, the J gene TRBJ1-5, with a possible D match to TRBD1 (6 bases). Germline V gives CDR1 DFQATT, CDR2 SNEGSKA (reference sequence). This CDR3 is 13 amino acids long. The CDR3 protein is CSARDRNNQPQHF. As DNA, the CDR3 is TGCAGTGCTCGAGACAGGAACAATCAGCCCCAGCATTTT.

V is TRBV5-1 and J is TRBJ2-1, with D hard to call. Germline V gives CDR1 SGHRS, CDR2 YFSETQ. This CDR3 has 12 residues. Trimming pared 7 bases from V and 6 bases from J, leaving 11 bases between. The chain's CDR3 is CASSAAANEQFF. The CDR3 nucleotides are TGCGCCAGCTCGGCGGCGGCCAATGAGCAGTTCTTC.

The rearrangement uses TRBV18 and TRBJ1-2; D may be TRBD1 (5 bases). Per the germline V gene, CDR1 is KGHSH and CDR2 is LQKENI. The CDR3 consists of 14 residues. V was pared by 3 bases and J by 0 bases, with 8 bases between. CDR3 loop: CASSPRGANYGYTF. The CDR3 bases are TGTGCCAGCTCACCGAGGGGTGCTAACTATGGCTACACCTTC.

The chain couples TRBV15 to TRBJ1-5; unclear D gene. Per the germline V gene, CDR1 is LNHNV and CDR2 is YYDKDF (reference sequence). The CDR3 totals 12 residues. V lost 5 bases and J lost 4, with 6 bases in between. CDR3: CATSPENQPQHF. In DNA, the CDR3 is TGTGCCACCAGCCCGGAAAATCAGCCCCAGCATTTT.

A single count supports this clonotype. The V call is TRBV5-1, the J call TRBJ2-3; 7 positions match TRBD2. Germline V gene data show CDR1 as SGHRS and CDR2 as YFSETQ. V dropped 3 bases and J dropped 5; count of bases not matched to a gene: 0. The length of the CDR3 is 12 residues. The CDR3 coding sequence is TGCGCCAGCAGCTCGGGGGGAGATACGCAGTATTTT. Protein product: CASSSGGDTQYF.

CDR3 amino acids: CSASASGSYEQYV. The CDR3 nucleotides are TGCAGTGCTAGCGCTAGCGGCTCCTACGAGCAGTACGTC. This sequence joins TRBV20-1 and TRBJ2-7, with 7 bases aligning to TRBD2. V shed 3 bases, J shed 0 bases, and the junction held 2 bases outside the gene matches. Germline V lookup: CDR1 DFQATT, CDR2 SNEGSKA (reference sequence). The CDR3 has 13 residues.

The V and J genes are TRBV7-9 and TRBJ2-3; D unresolved. This CDR3 contains 11 residues. Trimming shortened V by 3 bases and J by 8 bases, and 6 bases separated the two germline ends. Germline CDR1 reads SEHNR; CDR2 reads FQNEAQ (reference sequence). The CDR3 DNA sequence: TGTGCCAGCAGCTTTTTGGGTACGCAGTATTTT. Translation gives CASSFLGTQYF.

J is TRBJ2-5 and V is TRBV28; weak D call: TRBD1 (6 bases). The V end was cut by 2 bases, the J end by 5 bases, with 12 bases between. Germline loops: CDR1 MDHEN, CDR2 SYDVKM. The CDR3 runs to 14 residues. CDR3 sequence (DNA): TGTGCCAGCAGTTTAGAACAGGGCTTGGAGACCCAGTACTTC. Encoded protein: CASSLEQGLETQYF.

This chain connects TRBV6-2 or TRBV6-3 to TRBJ1-1; D may be TRBD1 (6 bases). The V gene lost 2 bases and the J gene lost 8 bases, with 9 bases spanning the gap. This CDR3 is built from 12 residues. CDR1 is MNHEY and CDR2 is SVGEGT in the germline V gene. The CDR3 loop reads CASSYTGAEAFF. CDR3 DNA: TGTGCCAGCAGTTACACGGGGGCCGAAGCTTTCTTT.